These 25 T cell receptor beta chains originate from one sample sequenced in a study of T-cell reconstitution after alpha-beta-depleted transplantation in children. The TCRbeta library incorporated unique molecular identifiers. MiXCR was run by TCRdb on the PCR reads, yielding one entry per CDR3 protein. The data show approximately 650,000 distinct CDR3 sequences, around 13% seen once. Sequencing was performed on PBMCs, taken before TCRalphabeta/CD19-depleted stem cell transplant. Receptors were obtained from a girl aged 2 to 10 with congenital amegakaryocytic thrombocytopenia, due to receive a stem cell transplant.

This clonotype has only a few counts. This sequence joins TRBV28 and TRBJ2-3, with D tentatively TRBD1 (5 bases). V was shortened by 2 bases and J by 2 bases, with 11 bases between the two germline ends. The CDR3 length is 15 residues. CDR1 and CDR2 from the germline V gene are MDHEN and SYDVKM. The CDR3 DNA is TGTGCCAGCAGTTTAGAAAGGACACTCACAGATACGCAGTATTTT. Protein product: CASSLERTLTDTQYF.

This clonotype was detected ten times or more. DNA of the CDR3: TGTGCCAGCAGCGTAAGGACTTACAATGAGCAGTTCTTC. Protein: CASSVRTYNEQFF. The rearrangement uses TRBV9 and TRBJ2-1; possible D gene TRBD2, 5 bases. CDR1 SGDLS and CDR2 YYNGEE come from the germline V gene. Trimming took 1 base from V and 4 from J, leaving 6 bases between them. The CDR3 has 13 amino acids. Looking up the rest from reference TRBV9 and TRBJ2-1 gives the full variable domain: DSGVTQTPKHLITATGQRVTLRCSPRSGDLSVYWYQQSLDQGLQFLIQYYNGEERAKGNILERFSAQQFPDLHSELNLSSLELGDSALYFCASSVRTYNEQFFGPGTRLTVL.

Details on this clonotype: One junction end disagrees with the germline gene, perhaps due to a read error. V gene TRBV29-1 combines with J gene TRBJ2-1, with 12 nucleotides matching TRBD2. Germline V CDR1 and CDR2: SQVTM, ANQGSEA. There are 12 residues in the CDR3. The CDR3 nucleotides read TGCGGCGTCCGGACTAGCGGGACCGAGCAGTTCTTC. Translation gives CGVRTSGTEQFF.

This clonotype was seen repeatedly, ten times or more. This chain connects TRBV5-1 to TRBJ2-7; 10 bases map to TRBD2. Looked up from germline, CDR1 is SGHRS and CDR2 is YFSETQ. V lost 0 bases and J lost 0; bases outside the gene matches: 0. This CDR3 is 15 amino acids long. The CDR3: CASSLASGSSYEQYF. The CDR3 region has the DNA TGCGCCAGCAGCTTGGCTAGCGGGAGCTCCTACGAGCAGTACTTC. Full variable domain (rest looked up from reference TRBV5-1 and TRBJ2-7): KAGVTQTPRYLIKTRGQQVTLSCSPISGHRSVSWYQQTPGQGLQFLFEYFSETQRNKGNFPGRFSGRQFSNSRSEMNVSTLELGDSALYLCASSLASGSSYEQYFGPGTRLTVT.

The chain recombines TRBV14 with TRBJ2-2; 7 bases agree with TRBD2. The CDR3 loop spans 17 amino acids. J was trimmed by 7 bases and V by 4 bases; bases with no gene match: 15. Germline V CDR1 and CDR2: SGHDN, FVKESK. DNA for the CDR3: TGTGCCAGCAGCCCCAGCGTGACTAGCAGATTACGCGGGGAGCTGTTTTTT. Translating gives CASSPSVTSRLRGELFF.

A word on this clonotype: A much bigger clone sits one base away, suggesting this may be a read error. The genes are TRBV12-3 or TRBV12-4 and TRBJ1-1; D is uncertain. With 6 bases removed from V and 1 base from J, the gap between germline ends came to 12 bases. CDR3 length: 14 residues. CDR3 amino acids: CASSLRRSNTEAFF. The CDR3 bases are TGTGCCAGCAGCCTTAGAAGGTCGAACACTGAAGCTTTCTTT.

In this sample, this clonotype turned up many times. The chain has TRBV7-2 and TRBJ2-3; D unclear. The V gene lost 7 bases and the J gene lost 0 bases, with 14 bases spanning the gap. Germline lookup yields CDR1 SGHTA and CDR2 FQGNSA. The CDR3 is 15 amino acids. The DNA for the CDR3 is TGTGCCAGCACCCTTGAAGCTTTAAGCACAGATACGCAGTATTTT. Translating gives CASTLEALSTDTQYF. The variable domain in full, completed from reference TRBV7-2 and TRBJ2-3, reads GAGVSQSPSNKVTEKGKDVELRCDPISGHTALYWYRQSLGQGLEFLIYFQGNSAPDKSGLPSDRFSAERTGGSVSTLTIQRTQQEDSAVYLCASTLEALSTDTQYFGPGTRLTVL.

The sample holds many counts of this clonotype. The genes are TRBV6-1 and TRBJ2-4; TRBD2 matches 11 bases. V shed 6 bases and J 13 bases; nucleotides not matched to a gene: 11. CDR3 size: 14 residues. Germline V gives CDR1 MNHNS, CDR2 SASEGT. The CDR3 nucleotides read TGTGCCAGCAGGGGTACCGGGACTAGCGGCCTCCAGTACTTC. This sequence encodes CASRGTGTSGLQYF.

Ten or more counts support this clonotype. This sequence joins TRBV25-1 and TRBJ1-3; D is undetermined. V was clipped by 3 bases and J by 5 bases, with 14 bases between them. CDR1 MGHDK and CDR2 SYGVNS come from the germline V gene. The CDR3 has 15 amino acids. The CDR3 DNA sequence: TGTGCCAGCAGTGATACAAGGGTCCTGAGAAACACCATATATTTT. Residues: CASSDTRVLRNTIYF. Based on the CDR3 plus reference TRBV25-1 and TRBJ1-3, the full variable domain is EADIYQTPRYLVIGTGKKITLECSQTMGHDKMYWYQQDPGMELHLIHYSYGVNSTEKGDLSSESTVSRIRTEHFPLTLESARPSHTSQYLCASSDTRVLRNTIYFGEGSWLTVV.

The chain combines TRBV6-7 with TRBJ2-2, with D tentatively TRBD1 (6 bases). TRBV6-7 is marked as an open reading frame, function uncertain. The CDR3 runs to 16 residues. V lost 11 bases, J lost 4 bases, and 23 bases lay in between. The CDR3 region is CAQNFRGHSRTGELFF. Written as DNA, the CDR3 is TGTGCCCAGAATTTCCGGGGACATTCGCGCACCGGGGAGCTGTTTTTT.

This chain connects TRBV5-1 to TRBJ2-3; 11 positions agree with TRBD2. The CDR3 has 18 residues. Germline CDR1 is SGHRS and CDR2 is YFSETQ. V was pared by 0 bases and J by 3 bases, with 9 bases of the junction left unmatched. The CDR3 region has the DNA TGCGCCAGCAGCTTGGAACCCACATCTAGCGGGAGGACAGATACGCAGTATTTT. Protein product: CASSLEPTSSGRTDTQYF. The whole variable domain, remainder taken from reference TRBV5-1 and TRBJ2-3, is KAGVTQTPRYLIKTRGQQVTLSCSPISGHRSVSWYQQTPGQGLQFLFEYFSETQRNKGNFPGRFSGRQFSNSRSEMNVSTLELGDSALYLCASSLEPTSSGRTDTQYFGPGTRLTVL.

The chain has TRBV6-5 and TRBJ2-3, with TRBD2 matching 9 bases. The CDR3 sequence is 16 residues long. Germline CDR1 MNHEY, CDR2 SVGAGI. V shed 0 bases, J shed 5 bases, and the junction held 6 bases outside the gene matches. CDR3 region: CASSYSFLAGRDTQYF. CDR3 DNA: TGTGCCAGCAGTTACTCGTTCCTAGCGGGAAGAGATACGCAGTATTTT.

This clonotype came up a few times. V is TRBV7-2 and J is TRBJ2-1; 13 bases map to TRBD2. Germline V gives CDR1 SGHTA, CDR2 FQGNSA. The CDR3 length is 15 residues. J lost 7 bases, V lost 6 bases, and 6 bases had no gene match. The CDR3 protein is CASRQTSGRSNEQFF. The CDR3 nucleotides are TGTGCCAGCAGACAGACTAGCGGGAGGTCGAATGAGCAGTTCTTC.

This chain connects TRBV6-5 to TRBJ2-2, with TRBD2 matching over 11 bases. The V gene end was trimmed by 8 bases and the J gene end by 7 bases; junction bases not matched to a gene: 6. This CDR3 contains 14 residues. The germline gives CDR1 MNHEY, CDR2 SVGAGI. The CDR3: CASRTSGSNGELFF. CDR3 nucleotides: TGTGCCAGCCGTACTAGCGGGAGTAACGGGGAGCTGTTTTTT.

This clonotype came up many times. The chain recombines TRBV10-3 with TRBJ2-1; no firm D call. Germline CDR1 reads ENHRY; CDR2 reads SYGVKD. This CDR3 is 16 amino acids long. V was trimmed by 3 bases and J by 15 bases, leaving 27 bases between them. CDR3 amino acids: CAISDFPGDFRNHLFF. DNA for the CDR3: TGTGCCATCAGTGATTTCCCCGGTGACTTCCGGAACCACCTGTTCTTC.

This clonotype occurred many times. The chain combines TRBV7-2 with TRBJ2-1; 10 bases align to TRBD2. V trimming: 6 bases; J trimming: 3 bases; junction bases outside the gene matches: 5. The CDR3 length is 15 residues. Germline V gene sequence: CDR1 SGHTA, CDR2 FQGNSA. The CDR3 coding sequence is TGTGCCAGCAGGCCGAGGACTAGCGGCTACAATGAGCAGTTCTTC. It codes for CASRPRTSGYNEQFF.

This clonotype has just a few counts. V and J are TRBV11-2 and TRBJ2-6, with D uncertain. Germline V gene data show CDR1 as SGHAT and CDR2 as FQNNGV. The CDR3 sequence is 16 residues long. V lost 2 bases and J 0 bases, leaving 8 bases between the germline ends. CDR3 nucleotides: TGTGCCAGCAGCTTATTTGTTTTCTCTGGGGCCAACGTCCTGACTTTC. It encodes CASSLFVFSGANVLTF.

This clonotype has a count of ten or more. The rearrangement uses TRBV7-8 and TRBJ2-1; TRBD2 aligns across 16 bases. Germline-derived CDR1 and CDR2 are SGHVS and FQNEAQ. V lost 5 bases to trimming and J lost 2 bases; unmatched junction nucleotides: 6. CDR3 length: 18 amino acids. CDR3 in amino acids: CASSHPGLAGGAYNEQFF. CDR3 sequence (DNA): TGTGCCAGCAGCCATCCGGGACTAGCGGGAGGGGCCTACAATGAGCAGTTCTTC.

A remark on this clonotype: A much larger clonotype is one base distant, so this may be a read error. This chain connects TRBV6-5 to TRBJ2-6; 7 nucleotides match TRBD2. The CDR3 sequence is 19 residues long. CDR1 MNHEY and CDR2 SVGAGI come from the germline V gene. CDR3 region: CASSYPKVAGVTGANVPTF. The DNA of the CDR3 is TGTGCCAGCAGTTACCCCAAGGTTGCGGGAGTTACCGGGGCCAACGTCCCGACTTTC.

This clonotype was recorded at least ten times. This chain connects TRBV5-1 to TRBJ2-4, with 10 positions matching TRBD2. The germline V gene has CDR1 SGHRS and CDR2 YFSETQ. J lost 6 bases, V lost 0 bases, and 6 bases had no gene match. The CDR3 is made up of 16 amino acids. The DNA of the CDR3 is TGCGCCAGCAGCTTGGGACCAGCGGGAGGGGGAAACATTCAGTACTTC. This codes for CASSLGPAGGGNIQYF.

V gene TRBV11-2 combines with J gene TRBJ1-4; 7 bases are a match to TRBD1. The length of the CDR3 is 16 residues. Germline trimming cut 4 bases from V and 3 bases from J; bases unmatched to any gene: 8. From germline, CDR1 is SGHAT and CDR2 FQNNGV. The CDR3 DNA is TGTGCCAGCAGCTCCCTTGGGGGACAGCCTAATGAAAAACTGTTTTTT. Translated, it gives CASSSLGGQPNEKLFF.

This chain joins TRBV7-8 and TRBJ2-5; 10 bases agree with TRBD1. V trimming: 8 bases; J trimming: 7 bases; junction bases outside the gene matches: 13. The CDR3 length is 15 residues. Germline V lookup: CDR1 SGHVS, CDR2 FQNEAQ. The CDR3 DNA follows: TGTGCCAGCCTCCCAAGGGACAGGGGTAACGGGACCCAGTACTTC. Its protein is CASLPRDRGNGTQYF. Using reference TRBV7-8 and TRBJ2-5 for the parts outside the CDR3, the full variable domain is GAGVSQSPRYKVAKRGQDVALRCDPISGHVSLFWYQQALGQGPEFLTYFQNEAQLDKSGLPSDRFFAERPEGSVSTLKIQRTQQEDSAVYLCASLPRDRGNGTQYFGPGTRLLVL.

This clonotype was seen more than once but under ten times. CDR3 amino acids: CASSLPRTGHYGYTF. CDR3 DNA: TGTGCCAGCAGTCTACCTCGGACAGGGCACTATGGCTACACCTTC. This chain connects TRBV12-3 or TRBV12-4 to TRBJ1-2; 8 bases are shared with TRBD1. V gave up 5 bases and J gave up 3 bases; unmatched junction bases: 8. The CDR3 consists of 15 residues.

This clonotype came up a few times. This chain connects TRBV6-2 or TRBV6-3 to TRBJ2-4; 9 bases match TRBD1. Germline CDR1 is MNHEY and CDR2 is SVGEGT. This CDR3 is built from 14 residues. The V gene end was trimmed by 5 bases and the J gene end by 7 bases; junction bases not matched to a gene: 6. In DNA form, the CDR3 reads TGTGCCAGCAGTGCCCGGGACAGGGTTAACATTCAGTACTTC. It is translated as CASSARDRVNIQYF.

The chain uses TRBV29-1 and TRBJ2-1, with 8 nucleotides matching TRBD1. V dropped 0 bases and J dropped 8; count of bases not matched to a gene: 9. Germline V gives CDR1 SQVTM, CDR2 ANQGSEA. The CDR3 covers 15 residues. Here the CDR3 DNA reads TGCAGCGTTGAAGATCCACAGGGGGGCTGGGATGAGCAGTTCTTC. Translating gives CSVEDPQGGWDEQFF.